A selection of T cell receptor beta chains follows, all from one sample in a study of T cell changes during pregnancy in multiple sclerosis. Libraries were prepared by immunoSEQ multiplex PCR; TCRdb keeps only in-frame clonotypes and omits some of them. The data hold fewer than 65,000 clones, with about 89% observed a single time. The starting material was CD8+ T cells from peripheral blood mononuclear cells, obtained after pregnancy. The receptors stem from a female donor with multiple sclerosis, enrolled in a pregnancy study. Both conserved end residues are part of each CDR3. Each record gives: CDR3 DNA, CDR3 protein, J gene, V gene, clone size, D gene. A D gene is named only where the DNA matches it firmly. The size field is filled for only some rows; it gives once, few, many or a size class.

cdr3_nt: TGCGCCAGCAGCCAAAATCAGGGGGCCGGTGAAAAACTGTTTTTT; cdr3_aa: CASSQNQGAGEKLFF; j_call: TRBJ1-4; v_call: TRBV4-1; clone_size: once; d_call: TRBD1
cdr3_nt: TGTGCCAGCAGCGCGGCCCCTCGGGATACGCAGTATTTT; cdr3_aa: CASSAAPRDTQYF; j_call: TRBJ2-3; v_call: TRBV13; clone_size: .; d_call: .
cdr3_nt: TGTGCCAGCAGCTTCGGGAATTCACCCCTCCACTTT; cdr3_aa: CASSFGNSPLHF; j_call: TRBJ1-6; v_call: TRBV7-9; clone_size: .; d_call: .
cdr3_nt: TGTGCCAGCAGCCCAACAGGGAAGCCCACTGAAGCTTTCTTT; cdr3_aa: CASSPTGKPTEAFF; j_call: TRBJ1-1; v_call: TRBV7-9; clone_size: .; d_call: .
cdr3_nt: TGTGCCAGCAGCTCGCGACCCCCGGGACAGAACTACAATGAGCAGTTCTTC; cdr3_aa: CASSSRPPGQNYNEQFF; j_call: TRBJ2-1; v_call: TRBV7-3; clone_size: .; d_call: TRBD1
cdr3_nt: TGTGCCAGCAGCACCGACAGGGGCAATGAGCAGTTCTTC; cdr3_aa: CASSTDRGNEQFF; j_call: TRBJ2-1; v_call: TRBV9; clone_size: .; d_call: TRBD1
cdr3_nt: TGTGCCAGCAGCCCTCCAGACGAGCAGTACTTC; cdr3_aa: CASSPPDEQYF; j_call: TRBJ2-7; v_call: TRBV2; clone_size: .; d_call: .
cdr3_nt: TGTGCCAGCAGCCCCTGGGCCAATGAGCAGTTCTTC; cdr3_aa: CASSPWANEQFF; j_call: TRBJ2-1; v_call: TRBV7-6; clone_size: .; d_call: .
cdr3_nt: TGTGCCATCGGGGGGGAGACTCGGGGATACGAGCAGTACTTC; cdr3_aa: CAIGGETRGYEQYF; j_call: TRBJ2-7; v_call: TRBV10-3; clone_size: .; d_call: TRBD2
cdr3_nt: TGTGCCAGCAGCCGGGACAGGGAGGGGAGCAATCAGCCCCAGCATTTT; cdr3_aa: CASSRDREGSNQPQHF; j_call: TRBJ1-5; v_call: TRBV5-4; clone_size: once; d_call: TRBD1
cdr3_nt: TGTGCCAGCAGTTCCAACTCCGGGACAGGGTCGAATTCACCCCTCCACTTT; cdr3_aa: CASSSNSGTGSNSPLHF; j_call: TRBJ1-6; v_call: TRBV7-9; clone_size: .; d_call: TRBD1
cdr3_nt: TGTGCCAGCAGTTCCACTATGGCGATTAATGAAAAACTGTTTTTT; cdr3_aa: CASSSTMAINEKLFF; j_call: TRBJ1-4; v_call: TRBV28; clone_size: .; d_call: .
cdr3_nt: TGTGCCAGCAGTTTGGGGACTAGCGGGGGGATCACCGGGGAGCTGTTTTTT; cdr3_aa: CASSLGTSGGITGELFF; j_call: TRBJ2-2; v_call: TRBV27; clone_size: .; d_call: TRBD2
cdr3_nt: TGTGCCAGCAGCTTAGGCGGGGCATACTACAATGAGCAGTTCTTC; cdr3_aa: CASSLGGAYYNEQFF; j_call: TRBJ2-1; v_call: TRBV7-3; clone_size: .; d_call: .
cdr3_nt: TGCGCCAGCAGCCCGGACAACCCCTACGAGCAGTACTTC; cdr3_aa: CASSPDNPYEQYF; j_call: TRBJ2-7; v_call: TRBV5-1; clone_size: .; d_call: .
cdr3_nt: TGTGCCACCAGCGTTGACAGGGGAAGAAACGAGCAGTACTTC; cdr3_aa: CATSVDRGRNEQYF; j_call: TRBJ2-7; v_call: TRBV15; clone_size: .; d_call: TRBD1
cdr3_nt: TGTGCCAGCAGCTCCTCTAGCGGGGGAAGAGATACGCAGTATTTT; cdr3_aa: CASSSSSGGRDTQYF; j_call: TRBJ2-3; v_call: TRBV9; clone_size: .; d_call: TRBD2
cdr3_nt: TGTGCCAGCAGAGGACAGGGGGCCCACAATGAGCAGTTCTTC; cdr3_aa: CASRGQGAHNEQFF; j_call: TRBJ2-1; v_call: TRBV27; clone_size: .; d_call: TRBD1
cdr3_nt: TGTGCCAGCAGCTTTGTCGGGGGGACGGGAGATACGCAGTATTTT; cdr3_aa: CASSFVGGTGDTQYF; j_call: TRBJ2-3; v_call: TRBV7-9; clone_size: .; d_call: TRBD2
cdr3_nt: TGCGCCAGCAGCTTGGAGCCCGGACTCTCCTACGAGCAGTACTTC; cdr3_aa: CASSLEPGLSYEQYF; j_call: TRBJ2-7; v_call: TRBV5-1; clone_size: .; d_call: .
cdr3_nt: TGTGCCAGCAGCTTAGAGGCAGGGGCTGACTATGGCTACACCTTC; cdr3_aa: CASSLEAGADYGYTF; j_call: TRBJ1-2; v_call: TRBV7-6; clone_size: .; d_call: .
cdr3_nt: TGTGCCAGCAGCTTCCCGGACAGGGGTCTCCACGAGCAGTACTTC; cdr3_aa: CASSFPDRGLHEQYF; j_call: TRBJ2-7; v_call: TRBV5-4; clone_size: .; d_call: TRBD1
cdr3_nt: TGTGCCAGCAGCTCATGGGACAGGGCGAACACTGAAGCTTTCTTT; cdr3_aa: CASSSWDRANTEAFF; j_call: TRBJ1-1; v_call: TRBV11-2; clone_size: .; d_call: TRBD1
cdr3_nt: TGTGCCAGCAGTTTCCGGTTGGATCAGCCCCAGCATTTT; cdr3_aa: CASSFRLDQPQHF; j_call: TRBJ1-5; v_call: TRBV27; clone_size: .; d_call: .
cdr3_nt: TGTGCCAGCAGTAGCGGGATCTACGAGCAGTACTTC; cdr3_aa: CASSSGIYEQYF; j_call: TRBJ2-7; v_call: TRBV27; clone_size: .; d_call: TRBD2
cdr3_nt: TGTGCCAGCAGCGCGACATCTGCGGGTAATTCACCCCTCCACTTT; cdr3_aa: CASSATSAGNSPLHF; j_call: TRBJ1-6; v_call: TRBV7-9; clone_size: few; d_call: .
cdr3_nt: TGTGCCAGAAGCCTCCGGGACAGGGGCTCCTACGAGCAGTACTTC; cdr3_aa: CARSLRDRGSYEQYF; j_call: TRBJ2-7; v_call: TRBV7-5; clone_size: .; d_call: .
cdr3_nt: TGTGCCAGCTCACCCAAGGACAGCTGGACCCTCCACTTT; cdr3_aa: CASSPKDSWTLHF; j_call: TRBJ1-6; v_call: TRBV18; clone_size: .; d_call: .
cdr3_nt: TGTGCCAGCATCCGAGCGGGGGTAACCCAAGAGACCCAGTACTTC; cdr3_aa: CASIRAGVTQETQYF; j_call: TRBJ2-5; v_call: TRBV2; clone_size: .; d_call: TRBD2
cdr3_nt: TGTGCCAGCAGTGTCCTTTACAGGGGGGCCTATGGCTACACCTTC; cdr3_aa: CASSVLYRGAYGYTF; j_call: TRBJ1-2; v_call: TRBV6-5; clone_size: once; d_call: TRBD1
cdr3_nt: TGTGCCAGCAGTTATAGCGGGGGGGGCACAGATACGCAGTATTTT; cdr3_aa: CASSYSGGGTDTQYF; j_call: TRBJ2-3; v_call: TRBV6-5; clone_size: .; d_call: TRBD2
cdr3_nt: TGTGCCAGCAGCTGGGCAGGGGGTCTAGACACCGGGGAGCTGTTTTTT; cdr3_aa: CASSWAGGLDTGELFF; j_call: TRBJ2-2; v_call: TRBV7-6; clone_size: .; d_call: TRBD1
cdr3_nt: TGCAGCGTTGATAGGGGACAGGGGGCGAATGAGCAGTTCTTC; cdr3_aa: CSVDRGQGANEQFF; j_call: TRBJ2-1; v_call: TRBV29-1; clone_size: many; d_call: TRBD1
cdr3_nt: TGTGCCAGCAGCCTCACAGGGGGCCCCACTGAAGCTTTCTTT; cdr3_aa: CASSLTGGPTEAFF; j_call: TRBJ1-1; v_call: TRBV6-5; clone_size: .; d_call: TRBD1
cdr3_nt: TGCGCCAGCAAGGCCCGCAGGGATATGGAGAACACTGAAGCTTTCTTT; cdr3_aa: CASKARRDMENTEAFF; j_call: TRBJ1-1; v_call: TRBV10-2; clone_size: .; d_call: .
cdr3_nt: TGTGCCAGCAGTTTATTCAGGGGCGACGGGGAGCTGTTTTTT; cdr3_aa: CASSLFRGDGELFF; j_call: TRBJ2-2; v_call: TRBV27; clone_size: .; d_call: .
cdr3_nt: TGTGCCAGCAGCCTTTCGGGGGGGGACACAGATACGCAGTATTTT; cdr3_aa: CASSLSGGDTDTQYF; j_call: TRBJ2-3; v_call: TRBV7-3; clone_size: .; d_call: TRBD2
cdr3_nt: TGTGCCAGCAGTTTGGGTACTAGCGGGTACTACAATGAGCAGTTCTTC; cdr3_aa: CASSLGTSGYYNEQFF; j_call: TRBJ2-1; v_call: TRBV27; clone_size: .; d_call: TRBD2
cdr3_nt: TGTGCCAGCAGTGAGGACGGAGGAGGACGAATAGATGAAGCTTTCTTT; cdr3_aa: CASSEDGGGRIDEAFF; j_call: TRBJ1-1; v_call: TRBV2; clone_size: .; d_call: .
cdr3_nt: TGTGCCAGCAGCCAAGCGGCAGGGTACTCCTACGAGCAGTACTTC; cdr3_aa: CASSQAAGYSYEQYF; j_call: TRBJ2-7; v_call: TRBV4-2; clone_size: .; d_call: .
cdr3_nt: TGTGCCAGCAGTTTTAGTCGGGACGTCCTGACTTTC; cdr3_aa: CASSFSRDVLTF; j_call: TRBJ2-6; v_call: TRBV27; clone_size: .; d_call: .
cdr3_nt: TGTGCCAGCAGTTACGGGACAGGAACCAGCACAGATACGCAGTATTTT; cdr3_aa: CASSYGTGTSTDTQYF; j_call: TRBJ2-3; v_call: TRBV6-5; clone_size: .; d_call: TRBD1
cdr3_nt: TGTGCCATCAGGGACACCTTAAACACCATATATTTT; cdr3_aa: CAIRDTLNTIYF; j_call: TRBJ1-3; v_call: TRBV10-3; clone_size: .; d_call: .
cdr3_nt: TGTGCCAGCAGTATAGGGGGATTGGGCAATGAGCAGTTCTTC; cdr3_aa: CASSIGGLGNEQFF; j_call: TRBJ2-1; v_call: TRBV27; clone_size: once; d_call: .
cdr3_nt: TGTGCCAGCAGCTTACTCGGTCTGCAGAACACTGAAGCTTTCTTT; cdr3_aa: CASSLLGLQNTEAFF; j_call: TRBJ1-1; v_call: TRBV7-9; clone_size: .; d_call: .
cdr3_nt: TGTGCCAGCAGCCAAACCCCGACTAGCACAGATACGCAGTATTTT; cdr3_aa: CASSQTPTSTDTQYF; j_call: TRBJ2-3; v_call: TRBV7-6; clone_size: .; d_call: .
cdr3_nt: TGTGCCAGTAAATCGGGGGGACCCTACAATGAGCAGTTCTTC; cdr3_aa: CASKSGGPYNEQFF; j_call: TRBJ2-1; v_call: TRBV19; clone_size: .; d_call: TRBD2
cdr3_nt: TGTGCCACCAGCGGACGCGACAGGGGCCTTGAAGCTTTCTTT; cdr3_aa: CATSGRDRGLEAFF; j_call: TRBJ1-1; v_call: TRBV15; clone_size: .; d_call: TRBD1
cdr3_nt: TGTGCCAGCTCACCACCAGGGGATTATGGCTACACCTTC; cdr3_aa: CASSPPGDYGYTF; j_call: TRBJ1-2; v_call: TRBV18; clone_size: once; d_call: .
cdr3_nt: TGTGCCAGCAGCTTAACCAGCGGGGCAGATACGCAGTATTTT; cdr3_aa: CASSLTSGADTQYF; j_call: TRBJ2-3; v_call: TRBV7-3; clone_size: .; d_call: TRBD2
cdr3_nt: TGTGCCAGCAGTCGACAGGGGGTTGGTGAAAAACTGTTTTTT; cdr3_aa: CASSRQGVGEKLFF; j_call: TRBJ1-4; v_call: TRBV6-5; clone_size: .; d_call: TRBD1
cdr3_nt: TGTGCCAGTAGTGAGTTGCAGGGGGGCTTTTATGGCTACACCTTC; cdr3_aa: CASSELQGGFYGYTF; j_call: TRBJ1-2; v_call: TRBV19; clone_size: .; d_call: TRBD1
cdr3_nt: TGCAGCGTTGAAGATCTAAGGACAGGGTACAATGAGCAGTTCTTC; cdr3_aa: CSVEDLRTGYNEQFF; j_call: TRBJ2-1; v_call: TRBV29-1; clone_size: .; d_call: TRBD1
cdr3_nt: TGCGCCAGCAGCCAAGACCCCGGGACAGGGCTAATGGGGCAGTACTTC; cdr3_aa: CASSQDPGTGLMGQYF; j_call: TRBJ2-7; v_call: TRBV4-1; clone_size: .; d_call: TRBD1
cdr3_nt: TGTGCCAGCAGCCCCGACCTAGGAGTCCAGCCCCAGCATTTT; cdr3_aa: CASSPDLGVQPQHF; j_call: TRBJ1-5; v_call: TRBV11-2; clone_size: .; d_call: .
cdr3_nt: TGTGCCAGCAGCTTACTTAGCGATCACTACGAGCAGTACTTC; cdr3_aa: CASSLLSDHYEQYF; j_call: TRBJ2-7; v_call: TRBV11-2; clone_size: .; d_call: .
cdr3_nt: TGTGCCAGCAGTTTAAGAGGGAGCGAGCAGTACTTC; cdr3_aa: CASSLRGSEQYF; j_call: TRBJ2-7; v_call: TRBV27; clone_size: .; d_call: .
cdr3_nt: TGTGCCAGTAGTATTTCTACGGGAATGGAGACCCAGTACTTC; cdr3_aa: CASSISTGMETQYF; j_call: TRBJ2-5; v_call: TRBV19; clone_size: .; d_call: .
cdr3_nt: TGTGTCAGTGGGACAGGGGGCGGAATTTACACCGGGGAGCTGTTTTTT; cdr3_aa: CVSGTGGGIYTGELFF; j_call: TRBJ2-2; v_call: TRBV7-9; clone_size: .; d_call: TRBD1
cdr3_nt: TGCAGCGTTCACGCCGGACTTCGGAACACTGAAGCTTTCTTT; cdr3_aa: CSVHAGLRNTEAFF; j_call: TRBJ1-1; v_call: TRBV29-1; clone_size: once; d_call: .